A single sample gave rise to the 20 T cell receptor beta chains below, sequenced in a study of blood T cell repertoires in COVID-19. Only in-frame clones appear in the TCRdb table, and some are missing; sequencing was by immunoSEQ multiplex PCR. The sample contains roughly 210,000 clones, around 87% of which appear only once. The sequencing input was PBMCs or T cells enriched from blood (not recorded which). These receptors came from a man aged 25 to 45 in a cohort exposed to, infected with or recovered from COVID-19 (not recorded which).

This clone was seen many times. The CDR3 loop is CASSHSGVQYF. DNA for the CDR3: TGTGCCAGCAGCCATTCCGGGGTACAGTACTTC. The J gene is TRBJ2-7, the V gene TRBV3-1 (or the pseudogene TRBV3-2); D possibly corresponds to TRBD2 (5 bases). The length of the CDR3 is 11 residues. Germline loops: CDR1 LGHDT, CDR2 YNNKEL (reference sequence). V lost 3 bases and J 10 bases, leaving 10 bases between the germline ends.

The chain has TRBV6-2 or TRBV6-3 and TRBJ2-3; D possibly corresponds to TRBD2 (5 bases). CDR1 is MNHEY, CDR2 SVGEGT, per germline. The CDR3 spans 14 residues. Trimming cost V 4 bases and J 0 bases, with 8 bases left between them. CDR3: CASSSAGSTDTQYF. The CDR3 DNA sequence: TGTGCCAGCAGTTCCGCGGGTAGCACAGATACGCAGTATTTT.

This rearrangement joins TRBV7-9 to TRBJ1-1, with 8 bases lining up with TRBD1. Trimming cost V 0 bases and J 1 base; bases outside gene matches: 1. Germline V gene sequence: CDR1 SEHNR, CDR2 FQNEAQ (reference sequence). The CDR3 extends over 15 amino acids. As DNA, the CDR3 is TGTGCCAGCAGCTTAGCCGACAGGGGGAACACTGAAGCTTTCTTT. Translated, it gives CASSLADRGNTEAFF. Drawing the rest from reference TRBV7-9 and TRBJ1-1, the complete variable domain is DTGVSQNPRHKITKRGQNVTFRCDPISEHNRLYWYRQTLGQGPEFLTYFQNEAQLEKSRLLSDRFSAERPKGSFSTLEIQRTEQGDSAMYLCASSLADRGNTEAFFGQGTRLTVV.

V usage is TRBV9 and J usage is TRBJ1-2; possible D gene TRBD1, 5 bases. The CDR3 extends over 13 amino acids. Trimming pared 2 bases from V and 5 bases from J, leaving 10 bases between. Per germline, CDR1 SGDLS and CDR2 YYNGEE. This CDR3 is CASSVEQAYGYTF. CDR3 bases: TGTGCCAGCAGCGTTGAACAGGCGTATGGCTACACCTTC.

The chain uses TRBV6-5 and TRBJ1-5, with a tentative D call TRBD1 (6 bases). Germline lookup yields CDR1 MNHEY and CDR2 SVGAGI. Trimming removed 0 bases from V and 4 bases from J, with 10 bases in between. The CDR3 covers 15 residues. This chain's CDR3 is CASSYSDSINQPQHF. CDR3 bases: TGTGCCAGCAGTTACTCGGACAGTATTAATCAGCCCCAGCATTTT.

This clone was detected once. The V gene is TRBV18, the J gene TRBJ1-6; TRBD1 matches at 7 bases. Germline V CDR1 and CDR2: KGHSH, LQKENI. CDR3 size: 15 residues. The J segment lost 12 bases and the V segment lost 4 bases, leaving 12 bases of the junction unmatched. CDR3 loop: CASSHGDSRTGPLHF. The CDR3 DNA reads as TGTGCCAGCTCACATGGGGACAGCCGAACGGGACCCCTCCACTTT.

Only one count was recorded for this clone. V gene TRBV19 combines with J gene TRBJ1-2; D not certain. The CDR3 totals 13 residues. Germline CDR1 is LNHDA and CDR2 is SQIVND (reference sequence). V was trimmed by 8 bases and J by 4 bases, leaving 14 bases between them. The CDR3 nucleotides are TGTGCCAGTTCACTACCGGGTCTCTATGGCTACACCTTC. This encodes CASSLPGLYGYTF.

This chain joins TRBV11-2 and TRBJ2-5, with 10 nucleotides matching TRBD2. J lost 3 bases, V lost 5 bases, and 6 bases had no gene match. The CDR3 is 15 amino acids. Germline CDR1 and CDR2: SGHAT and FQNNGV. CDR3 DNA sequence: TGTGCCAGCAGCCCAGGGACTAGCGAAAAAGAGACCCAGTACTTC. It is translated as CASSPGTSEKETQYF.

This chain links TRBV7-6 with TRBJ2-2; 10 bases are shared with TRBD2. The CDR3 covers 20 residues. Per the germline V gene, CDR1 is SGHVS and CDR2 is FNYEAQ. The V segment lost 5 bases and the J segment 5 bases; nucleotides outside the gene matches: 20. The CDR3 here is CASSHMGQTTSGSGTGELFF. The CDR3 nucleotides are TGTGCCAGCAGCCACATGGGACAGACGACTAGCGGGTCCGGGACCGGGGAGCTGTTTTTT.

The genes are TRBV9 and TRBJ2-5; D is uncertain. Trimming removed 4 bases from V and 1 base from J, with 8 bases in between. The CDR3 runs 13 residues. The germline V gene encodes CDR1 SGDLS and CDR2 YYNGEE. The CDR3 spells CASSRNFQETQYF. CDR3 DNA: TGTGCCAGCAGCCGTAACTTCCAAGAGACCCAGTACTTC.

The chain has TRBV29-1 and TRBJ1-2; the D is unclear. CDR1 and CDR2 (germline): SQVTM, ANQGSEA. Trimming cost V 4 bases and J 6 bases, with 18 bases left between them. This CDR3 comprises 14 residues. CDR3 residues: CSVVARGFGDGYTF. In DNA form, the CDR3 reads TGCAGCGTTGTCGCGCGAGGCTTCGGAGATGGCTACACCTTC.

The V gene is TRBV29-1, the J gene TRBJ2-2; D may be TRBD1 (5 bases). This CDR3 has 11 amino acids. Germline V gene data show CDR1 as SQVTM and CDR2 as ANQGSEA. Trimming pared 8 bases from V and 6 bases from J, leaving 10 bases between. CDR3 amino acids: CSFRDPGELFF. CDR3 DNA sequence: TGCAGCTTCAGGGATCCCGGGGAGCTGTTTTTT.

The chain carries TRBV5-1 and TRBJ1-2; tentative D call: TRBD1 (5 bases). Trimming left V 4 bases short and J 5 bases short, with 12 bases between. CDR3 length: 13 residues. Per germline, CDR1 SGHRS and CDR2 YFSETQ. The CDR3 loop reads CASSLTVIYGYTF. The DNA of the CDR3 is TGCGCCAGCAGCCTGACAGTTATTTATGGCTACACCTTC.

The J gene is TRBJ2-4, the V gene TRBV2, with D possibly matching TRBD2 (5 bases). The CDR3 length is 14 residues. Per the germline V gene, CDR1 is SNHLY and CDR2 is FYNNEI. Trimming removed 5 bases from V and 1 base from J, with 9 bases in between. The CDR3 sequence is CASSPRTAKNIQYF. Written as DNA, the CDR3 is TGTGCCAGCAGTCCCCGGACTGCCAAAAACATTCAGTACTTC.

The J gene is TRBJ1-2, the V gene TRBV6-4; TRBD1 aligns across 7 bases. The length of the CDR3 is 13 residues. Germline CDR1 reads MRHNA; CDR2 reads SNTAGT. With 5 bases clipped from V and 8 bases from J, the junction kept 8 bases outside the gene matches. The CDR3 nucleotides read TGTGCCAGCAGTAACCGACAGGGTCAAGGCTACACCTTC. Amino acids: CASSNRQGQGYTF.

The V call is TRBV5-1, the J call TRBJ2-7, with 7 bases lining up with TRBD2. Germline lookup yields CDR1 SGHRS and CDR2 YFSETQ. V shed 2 bases, J shed 4 bases, and the junction held 12 bases outside the gene matches. CDR3 size: 16 residues. The CDR3 region has the DNA TGCGCCAGCAGCTTCGGATCCACTAGCGAGGGGTACGAGCAGTACTTC. Amino acid sequence: CASSFGSTSEGYEQYF.

This chain uses TRBV7-9 with TRBJ2-1; D is uncertain. The CDR3 is made up of 15 amino acids. Germline CDR1 reads SEHNR; CDR2 reads FQNEAQ (reference sequence). V shed 1 base and J shed 0 bases, with 7 bases lying between them. DNA for the CDR3: TGTGCCAGCAGCTTAGAGGAGAGCTCCTACAATGAGCAGTTCTTC. Translation gives CASSLEESSYNEQFF.

The V and J genes are TRBV3-1 (or the pseudogene TRBV3-2) and TRBJ2-2, with 8 bases lining up with TRBD2. The ends lost 3 bases at V and 6 bases at J; junction bases unmatched: 15. The V gene's germline CDR1 is LGHDT and CDR2 YNNKEL (reference sequence). The CDR3 runs to 18 residues. In DNA, the CDR3 is TGTGCCAGCAGCCATCCCTCGGGAGGGAGGGCCTGGGCCGGGGAGCTGTTTTTT. This gives the protein CASSHPSGGRAWAGELFF.

This chain connects TRBV9 to TRBJ1-1; D gene ambiguous. CDR3 length: 13 amino acids. V dropped 1 base and J dropped 1 base, with 5 bases sitting between them. Germline loops: CDR1 SGDLS, CDR2 YYNGEE. CDR3 region: CASSVQWNTEAFF. CDR3 sequence (DNA): TGTGCCAGCAGCGTACAGTGGAACACTGAAGCTTTCTTT.

This clone was observed once. The sample has other DNA sequences that encode this CDR3 too. V gene TRBV6-5 combines with J gene TRBJ2-7; 7 bases match TRBD1. The V gene's germline CDR1 is MNHEY and CDR2 SVGAGI. Losses at the gene ends were 6 bases for V and 4 bases for J; bases not matched to a gene: 3. This CDR3 region has 12 residues. The CDR3 sequence: CASSRTGYEQYF. In DNA, the CDR3 is TGTGCCAGCAGCAGGACAGGTTACGAGCAGTACTTC.